Following are 8 T cell receptor beta chains from one sample sequenced in a study of a mutant IDH1 vaccine in newly diagnosed glioma. Noted time point: baseline, week 1 (first vaccination visit). As for treatment: pre-vaccination baseline after standard-of-care therapy. The table came from immunoSEQ multiplex PCR; TCRdb's copy has only in-frame clones and leaves some out. The table shows 20,000 to 25,000 clones, with about 85% occurring only once. The sample in question was PBMCs, obtained from a glioma patient treated with radiotherapy, temozolomide or both. The receptor source for this set is a man between 35 and 55 years old with glioma.

J is TRBJ2-1 and V is TRBV5-1, with TRBD2 matching over 8 bases. CDR1 is SGHRS, CDR2 YFSETQ, per germline. V dropped 4 bases and J dropped 9; count of bases not matched to a gene: 9. The CDR3 has 14 residues. The CDR3 bases are TGCGCCAGCAGCGAGACTAGCGCACGAGGTGAGCAGTTCTTC. Residues: CASSETSARGEQFF.

This chain joins TRBV2 and TRBJ1-4; TRBD1 is a possible D gene (5 bases). The germline V and J ends were trimmed by 0 bases and 8 bases, with 22 bases remaining between them. The CDR3 sequence is 18 residues long. Germline V gene sequence: CDR1 SNHLY, CDR2 FYNNEI. The CDR3 bases are TGTGCCAGCAGTGAAGCTCGGACAAGCCCTAGCGTAGGAGAAAAACTGTTTTTT. This translates into CASSEARTSPSVGEKLFF.

This chain uses TRBV30 with TRBJ2-5; D is possibly TRBD2 (6 bases). CDR1 GTSNPN and CDR2 SVGIG come from the germline V gene (reference sequence). The CDR3 length is 15 residues. With 0 bases removed from V and 5 bases from J, the gap between germline ends came to 16 bases. Here the CDR3 reads CAWSVVAGRFETQYF. Written as DNA, the CDR3 is TGTGCCTGGAGTGTAGTCGCAGGGAGGTTTGAGACCCAGTACTTC.

The J gene is TRBJ2-1, the V gene TRBV29-1; TRBD1 matches 9 bases. This CDR3 region has 14 residues. CDR1 is SQVTM, CDR2 ANQGSEA, per germline. With V trimmed by 6 bases and J by 5 bases, 8 bases remained unmatched. The CDR3 sequence: CSVEMTGGDNEQFF. CDR3 bases: TGCAGCGTAGAGATGACAGGGGGTGACAATGAGCAGTTCTTC.

The chain recombines TRBV5-8 with TRBJ1-4; a weak D match, TRBD1 (6 bases). Germline lookup yields CDR1 SGHTS and CDR2 YDEGEE. The ends were cut back, 4 bases at V and 0 bases at J, with 13 bases in the middle. The CDR3 is 16 residues long. DNA of the CDR3: TGTGCCAGCAGCACGGGACACTTTGCAACTAATGAAAAACTGTTTTTT. This gives the protein CASSTGHFATNEKLFF.

This chain uses TRBV7-2 with TRBJ1-5; no reliable D call. From germline, CDR1 is SGHTA and CDR2 FQGNSA. Trimming took off 1 base at V and 6 bases at J, with 7 bases between the two ends. This CDR3 region has 13 residues. Here the CDR3 DNA reads TGTGCCAGCAGCTTAGGGGCAGCTCAGCCCCAGCATTTT. Translating gives CASSLGAAQPQHF.

J is TRBJ1-3 and V is TRBV5-1; 7 nucleotides match TRBD1. Losses at the gene ends were 4 bases for V and 1 base for J; bases not matched to a gene: 11. Per the germline V gene, CDR1 is SGHRS and CDR2 is YFSETQ. The CDR3 is 17 amino acids. CDR3 coding DNA: TGCGCCAGCAGCCCGACGACAGGGACTTCATCTGGAAACACCATATATTTT. Protein: CASSPTTGTSSGNTIYF.

The chain employs TRBV13 and TRBJ2-3; a weak D match, TRBD1 (6 bases). The V and J ends lost 5 bases and 5 bases respectively, with 20 bases between them. CDR3 length equals 16 residues. In germline, CDR1 is PRHDT, CDR2 FYEKMQ (reference sequence). CDR3 protein: CASSVANRAFGDTQYF. CDR3 nucleotide sequence: TGTGCCAGCAGCGTTGCGAACAGGGCATTTGGAGATACGCAGTATTTT.